This T cell receptor (beta chain) was identified during a study of T cell responses to AZD1222 COVID-19 vaccine. The study, taken as a whole, reports: White British ancestry dominated among donors, who included more females, and clonal diversity was possibly underestimated. Along spike, vaccine-associated CD4 TCRs were found throughout, with dominance at 160-218 and 743-854.

This CDR3 has 13 amino acids. V was trimmed by 8 bases and J by 4 bases, leaving 13 bases between them. The germline V gene encodes CDR1 SGHRS and CDR2 YFSETQ. The assay was immunoSEQ multiplex PCR, and TCRdb's table has in-frame clones only and misses some. The repertoire holds some 150,000 clones, with under 95% as singletons. With regard to this clone: The antigen is unknown.

Here the sequenced sample was peripheral blood, taken on day 0 of AZD1222 vaccination. This rearrangement joins TRBV5-1 to TRBJ1-5; no clear D. This TCR derives from an adult in good health. The CDR3 DNA is TGCGCCAGTGCGAGGGATTGGAATCAGCCCCAGCATTTT. Encoded protein: CASARDWNQPQHF.